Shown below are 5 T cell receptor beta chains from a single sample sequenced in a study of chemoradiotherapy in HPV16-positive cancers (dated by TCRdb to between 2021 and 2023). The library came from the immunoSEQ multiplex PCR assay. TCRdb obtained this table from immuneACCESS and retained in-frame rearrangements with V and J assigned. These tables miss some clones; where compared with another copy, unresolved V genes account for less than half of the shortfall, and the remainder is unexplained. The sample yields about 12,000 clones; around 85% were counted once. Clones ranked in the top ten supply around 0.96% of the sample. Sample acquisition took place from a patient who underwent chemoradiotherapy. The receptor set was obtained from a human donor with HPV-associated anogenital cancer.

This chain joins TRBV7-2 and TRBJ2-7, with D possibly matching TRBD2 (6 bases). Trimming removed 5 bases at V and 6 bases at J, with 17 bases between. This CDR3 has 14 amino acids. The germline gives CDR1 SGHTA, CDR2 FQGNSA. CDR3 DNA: TGTGCCAGCAGCCTCCCCGGGGGAGATTCCGAGCAGTACTTC. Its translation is CASSLPGGDSEQYF. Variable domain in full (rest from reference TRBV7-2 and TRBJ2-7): GAGVSQSPSNKVTEKGKDVELRCDPISGHTALYWYRQSLGQGLEFLIYFQGNSAPDKSGLPSDRFSAERTGGSVSTLTIQRTQQEDSAVYLCASSLPGGDSEQYFGPGTRLTVT.

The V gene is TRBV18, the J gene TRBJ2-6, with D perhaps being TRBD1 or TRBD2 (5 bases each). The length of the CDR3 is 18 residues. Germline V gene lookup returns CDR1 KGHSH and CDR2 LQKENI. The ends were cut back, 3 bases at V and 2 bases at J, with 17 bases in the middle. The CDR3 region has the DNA TGTGCCAGCTCACCGGGTGGGACGGTGAGACCTGGGGCCAACGTCCTGACTTTC. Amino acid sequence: CASSPGGTVRPGANVLTF.

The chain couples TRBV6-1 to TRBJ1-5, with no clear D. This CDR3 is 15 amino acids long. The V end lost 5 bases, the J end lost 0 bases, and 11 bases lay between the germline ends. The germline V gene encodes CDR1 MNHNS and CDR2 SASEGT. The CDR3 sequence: CASSLGGFSNQPQHF. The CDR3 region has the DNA TGTGCCAGCAGTTTAGGCGGCTTTAGCAATCAGCCCCAGCATTTT.

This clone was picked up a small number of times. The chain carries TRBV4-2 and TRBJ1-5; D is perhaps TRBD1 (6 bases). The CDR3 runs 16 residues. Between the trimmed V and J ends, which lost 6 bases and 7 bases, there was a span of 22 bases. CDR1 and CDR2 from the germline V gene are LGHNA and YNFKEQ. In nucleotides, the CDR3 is TGTGCCAGCAGAGTAAGGGGGAGGGGAGACGTACAGCCCCAGCATTTT. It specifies CASRVRGRGDVQPQHF.

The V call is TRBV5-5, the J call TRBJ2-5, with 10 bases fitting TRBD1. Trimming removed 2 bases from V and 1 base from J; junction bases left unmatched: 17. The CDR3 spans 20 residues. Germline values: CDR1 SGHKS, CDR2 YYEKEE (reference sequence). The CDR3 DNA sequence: TGTGCCAGCAGCTTCTACGATTTCGGGACAGGGGTTGGGATCCAAGAGACCCAGTACTTC. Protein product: CASSFYDFGTGVGIQETQYF.